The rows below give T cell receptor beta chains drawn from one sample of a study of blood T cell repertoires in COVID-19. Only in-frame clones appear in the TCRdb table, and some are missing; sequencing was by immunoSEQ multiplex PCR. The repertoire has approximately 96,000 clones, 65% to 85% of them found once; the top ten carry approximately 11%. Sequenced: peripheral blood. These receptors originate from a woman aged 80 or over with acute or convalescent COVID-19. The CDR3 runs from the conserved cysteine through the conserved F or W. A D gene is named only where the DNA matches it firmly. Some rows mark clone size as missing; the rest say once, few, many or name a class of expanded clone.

TGTGCCAGTAGTATAAACGGGGGGGCCAGTGAGCAGTTCTTC CASSINGGASEQFF TRBD2 NA TRBJ2-1 TRBV19
TGTGCCAGCAGTTCTGGACAGTTTGGGGGCAATCAGCCCCAGCATTTT CASSSGQFGGNQPQHF NA few TRBJ1-5 TRBV6-2/TRBV6-3
TGTGCCAGCAGCCTTCAGGCGACGATTAACTATGGCTACACCTTC CASSLQATINYGYTF NA once TRBJ1-2 TRBV7-8
TGTGCCAGCAGTTCAGGGGACAGGGGGAACAATGAGCAGTTCTTC CASSSGDRGNNEQFF TRBD1 NA TRBJ2-1 TRBV6-5
TGCGCCAGCAGCTTGCACGCTCCGGGCACCGGGGAGCTGTTTTTT CASSLHAPGTGELFF NA once TRBJ2-2 TRBV5-1
TGTGCCAGTAGTCCAGTGGACAGCCTGGGAAACTATGGCTACACCTTC CASSPVDSLGNYGYTF NA NA TRBJ1-2 TRBV19
TGTGCCAGCAGTGAAGAAGTTAGTTCCACTGAAGCTTTCTTT CASSEEVSSTEAFF NA NA TRBJ1-1 TRBV6-1
TGTGCCAGCAGTGGGTTCGGGACAGGGGGCTCAGCCAAAAACATTCAGTACTTC CASSGFGTGGSAKNIQYF TRBD1 NA TRBJ2-4 TRBV6-1
TGTGCCAGCAGTTTTTGGATAGCGGGGGAGAACACCGGGGAGCTGTTTTTT CASSFWIAGENTGELFF TRBD2 NA TRBJ2-2 TRBV28
TGTGCCAGCAGCTTAGGAGGGCCGGCGGAAACCCAGTACTTC CASSLGGPAETQYF NA NA TRBJ2-5 TRBV7-2
TGTGCCAGCCAGGGGGGTGGAAACACCATATATTTT CASQGGGNTIYF TRBD1 NA TRBJ1-3 TRBV7-2
TGTGCCAGTAGTATATCGACTAGCGGGGGGAAGGATACCAAAAACATTCAGTACTTC CASSISTSGGKDTKNIQYF TRBD2 NA TRBJ2-4 TRBV19
TGTGCCACTTCTAGGTCAGGCAATCAGCCCCAGCATTTT CATSRSGNQPQHF NA NA TRBJ1-5 TRBV24-1
TGTGCCAGCAGTCCAGGCAATCAGCCCCAGCATTTT CASSPGNQPQHF NA NA TRBJ1-5 TRBV6-6
TGTGCCAGCAGTTATATCCCCGGGACTATACAAGAGACCCAGTACTTC CASSYIPGTIQETQYF TRBD2 NA TRBJ2-5 TRBV6-5
TGTGCCACAAACCTGGGGCGCGGCAATCAGCCCCAGCATTTT CATNLGRGNQPQHF NA few TRBJ1-5 TRBV11-3
TGTGCCAGCAGCTCCGGGAACACTGAAGCTTTCTTT CASSSGNTEAFF NA NA TRBJ1-1 TRBV6-6
TGTGCCATCAGTGAAGAGACAGGCTATGGCTACACCTTC CAISEETGYGYTF NA NA TRBJ1-2 TRBV10-3
TGTGCCAGCAGTGAAGTTGCCAGGGGCGGGGAGCTGTTTTTT CASSEVARGGELFF NA NA TRBJ2-2 TRBV6-1
TGTGCCATCAGTGAGAGGCGGCTAGAGAGGAGCGGGGGGGCCGGGTTTTACACCGGGGAGCTGTTTTTT CAISERRLERSGGAGFYTGELFF TRBD2 NA TRBJ2-2 TRBV10-3
TGTGCCAGCAGTCCAAAAACCTGGGCATTACGCTCCTACGAGCAGTACTTC CASSPKTWALRSYEQYF NA NA TRBJ2-7 TRBV28
TGTGCCAGCAGAGCGACTAGGAACACCGGGGAGCTGTTTTTT CASRATRNTGELFF NA NA TRBJ2-2 TRBV11-3
TGTGCCACAGGGACAGAAAATCAGCCCCAGCATTTT CATGTENQPQHF TRBD1 NA TRBJ1-5 TRBV10-3
TGTGCCATCAGGAGGACTGCCGACTCCTACAATGAGCAGTTCTTC CAIRRTADSYNEQFF NA NA TRBJ2-1 TRBV10-3